The present T cell receptor beta chain was sequenced within a study of T cell clones after liver transplantation. Looking at the study overall: TCRbeta sequencing after a pre-transplant mixed lymphocyte reaction identified graft-donor-reactive clones, later tracked in post-transplant blood. Samples came pre-transplant, pre-randomization before withdrawal, and post-randomization after withdrawal ended. Study-wide points: The donor-reactive repertoire was only partly measurable in a couple of subjects, lacking donor cells.

Trimming took 5 bases from V and 7 from J; bases not matched to a gene: 9. The CDR3 has 15 amino acids. CDR1 LNHDA and CDR2 SQIVND come from the germline V gene (reference sequence). This clone has a handful of counts. Its target is not known. The repertoire was sequenced with immunoSEQ multiplex PCR; TCRdb's copy has only in-frame clones and lacks some. There are under 85,000 clones in the sample; roughly 80% occur only once, and approximately 0.79% lies in the top ten. The chain combines TRBV19 with TRBJ1-5; TRBD1 agrees at 9 bases. The receptor comes from a human patient who received a liver transplant. Part of the T cells may come from the graft donor. Material: CD4+ T cells from blood, obtained 12 months after liver transplant. CDR3 nucleotide sequence: TGTGCCAGTAGTTTGGGGACAGGGTGGAACCAGCCCCAGCATTTT. Translated, it gives CASSLGTGWNQPQHF.